Reported below is one T cell receptor beta chain. The sample comes from a study of OX40 agonist ivuxolimab in advanced cancers. Study summary: The patients' treatment was ivuxolimab, an agonistic anti-OX40 (CD134) antibody.

The method was immunoSEQ multiplex PCR; TCRdb's version includes in-frame clones alone and lacks a portion of them. The repertoire holds about 93,000 clones, approximately 94% seen once, with about 2.6% in the top ten. Germline CDR1 reads MNHEY; CDR2 reads SMNVEV (reference sequence). V shed 5 bases and J shed 7 bases, with 14 bases lying between them. This CDR3 contains 13 residues. The genes are TRBV27 and TRBJ1-2, with D perhaps TRBD1 (6 bases). This TCR was sampled from an adult with an advanced solid tumor such as melanoma, head and neck, liver or kidney cancer. This specimen consisted of CD4+ or CD8+ T cells sorted from blood, obtained in a trial of the OX40 agonist ivuxolimab. In DNA, the CDR3 is TGTGCCAGCAGTAGGGGAACAGGGTCTGGCTACACCTTC. Translated: CASSRGTGSGYTF.